The 8 T cell receptor beta chains in this list originate from one sample, sequenced in a study of T cells in Graves' hyperthyroidism and ophthalmopathy. Amplified TCR beta CDR3 regions came from RNA transcripts. First-round RT-PCR of the TCR CDR3 relied on the HTBI primer set. One entry per CDR3 protein, called by TCRdb with MiXCR from the multiplex PCR reads. Found here are 300,000 to 500,000 distinct CDR3 sequences, 14% to 15% of them singletons; the top ten hold around a third. Specimen: blood. Receptors originate from a woman aged 30 to 39 with Graves' hyperthyroidism.

At least ten counts were recorded for this clonotype. The chain carries TRBV28 and TRBJ2-3; 8 bases are shared with TRBD1. The CDR3 totals 16 residues. The germline V gene encodes CDR1 MDHEN and CDR2 SYDVKM. Trimming cost V 7 bases and J 0 bases; bases outside gene matches: 9. The CDR3 region is CASNIKGQASTDTQYF. The CDR3 bases are TGTGCCAGCAATATTAAGGGACAGGCTAGCACAGATACGCAGTATTTT.

This clonotype occurred many times. Here the CDR3 DNA reads TGTGCCAGCATTAGGACAGGGGACCCTAACTATGGCTACACCTTC. This sequence encodes CASIRTGDPNYGYTF. The chain is built from TRBV12-3 or TRBV12-4 and TRBJ1-2, with 9 bases that match TRBD1. This CDR3 has 15 residues. V lost 7 bases and J lost 0; bases outside the gene matches: 6.

This clonotype was seen more than once but under ten times. The chain combines TRBV10-1 with TRBJ2-7, with no clear D. Trimming removed 3 bases at V and 1 base at J, with 16 bases between. Germline V CDR1 and CDR2: WNHNN, SYGVQD (reference sequence). The CDR3 length is 16 residues. The CDR3 DNA reads TGCGCCAGCAGTGATACGACACAGACTCCTTCCTACGAGCAGTACTTC. It encodes CASSDTTQTPSYEQYF.

This clonotype was detected many times. The chain couples TRBV12-3 or TRBV12-4 to TRBJ1-1; 8 bases agree with TRBD1. J lost 1 base, V lost 7 bases, and 5 bases had no gene match. The CDR3 spans 14 residues. CDR3 DNA: TGTGCCAGCATTCCGGACAGGGCGAACACTGAAGCTTTCTTT. This sequence encodes CASIPDRANTEAFF.

At least ten counts were recorded for this clonotype. The genes are TRBV18 and TRBJ2-1; a weak D match, TRBD2 (5 bases). V lost 8 bases, J lost 1 base, and 9 bases lay in between. The length of the CDR3 is 13 residues. Per germline, CDR1 KGHSH and CDR2 LQKENI. The CDR3 region is CASRDLSYNEQFF. The CDR3 nucleotides read TGTGCCAGCCGGGATTTGTCCTACAATGAGCAGTTCTTC. The variable domain in full, with the rest retrieved from reference TRBV18 and TRBJ2-1, is NAGVMQNPRHLVRRRGQEARLRCSPMKGHSHVYWYRQLPEEGLKFMVYLQKENIIDESGMPKERFSAEFPKEGPSILRIQQVVRGDSAAYFCASRDLSYNEQFFGPGTRLTVL.

This chain links TRBV30 with TRBJ2-3; 8 bases fit TRBD1. Germline loops: CDR1 GTSNPN, CDR2 SVGIG (reference sequence). This CDR3 spans 16 amino acids. Trimming removed 0 bases from V and 2 bases from J; junction bases left unmatched: 7. The CDR3 sequence: CAWSVGQGPTTDTQYF. Written as DNA, the CDR3 is TGTGCCTGGAGTGTTGGACAGGGTCCTACCACAGATACGCAGTATTTT.

The chain combines TRBV7-9 with TRBJ2-1; D is tentatively TRBD1 or TRBD2 (5 bases each). The CDR3 runs 15 residues. V dropped 4 bases and J dropped 5 bases, with 15 bases sitting between them. Per germline, CDR1 SEHNR and CDR2 FQNEAQ (reference sequence). CDR3 loop: CASSSGATAHNEQFF. The CDR3 nucleotides read TGTGCCAGCAGCTCCGGGGCCACCGCCCACAATGAGCAGTTCTTC.

This chain connects TRBV5-6 to TRBJ2-3; D may be TRBD2 (6 bases). The V end lost 4 bases, the J end lost 4 bases, and 19 bases lay between the germline ends. This CDR3 contains 16 residues. The germline V gene encodes CDR1 SGHDT and CDR2 YYEEEE. The DNA for the CDR3 is TGTGCCAGCAGCGGGAGGTTTGACCTTAAAGCAGATACGCAGTATTTT. Its protein product is CASSGRFDLKADTQYF.